The 19 T cell receptor beta chains below all came from one sample that was sequenced in a study of blood T cells in healthy people across ages. Primers used in a second PCR of roughly 6 to 12 cycles were a sample-barcoded 5' primer and a J-beta primer mix. TCRdb called the 5' RACE reads again in MiXCR, with one record for every CDR3 protein. The table includes hundreds of thousands of distinct CDR3 sequences, roughly a quarter detected once. The data also belong to a second study, concerning T cells of mothers and their children.

The sample taken for sequencing was blood. The receptors here all came from a boy younger than 10 in good health.

The chain is built from TRBV6-2 or TRBV6-3 and TRBJ2-2; D not resolved. In germline, CDR1 is MNHEY, CDR2 SVGEGT. The CDR3 is made up of 14 amino acids. V was cut by 5 bases and J by 10 bases, with 17 bases left in between. For the CDR3, the DNA is TGTGCCAGCAGTGCTCGGTTGGATGCCGAGGAGCTGTTTTTT. It specifies CASSARLDAEELFF.

The chain recombines TRBV6-2 or TRBV6-3 with TRBJ1-1; D remains ambiguous. This CDR3 spans 12 amino acids. V was shortened by 6 bases and J by 8 bases, with 13 bases between the two germline ends. In germline, CDR1 is MNHEY, CDR2 SVGEGT. In DNA form, the CDR3 reads TGTGCCAGCAGCCCCAGGAGCTCCGAAGCTTTCTTT. Amino acid sequence: CASSPRSSEAFF.

Only a few counts were recorded for this clonotype. At one end, the junction sequence differs from germline, possibly due to a read error. The rearrangement links TRBV12-3 or TRBV12-4 to TRBJ2-5; 13 nucleotides line up with TRBD2. The CDR3 loop spans 12 amino acids. This CDR3 is CASSQGLAGYFF. The CDR3 bases are TGTGCCAGCAGTCAGGGACTAGCGGGATATTTCTTC.

The chain links TRBV6-1 to TRBJ1-6, with D tentatively TRBD1 (6 bases). CDR3 length: 15 amino acids. Germline V lookup: CDR1 MNHNS, CDR2 SASEGT. V shed 1 base and J shed 7 bases, with 11 bases lying between them. CDR3 nucleotide sequence: TGTGCCAGCAGTGAAGGGGCAGGGGAAAATTCACCCCTCCACTTT. Translation gives CASSEGAGENSPLHF.

The V and J genes are TRBV5-1 and TRBJ2-1; 9 bases fit TRBD2. The CDR3 has 16 residues. Germline V gene data show CDR1 as SGHRS and CDR2 as YFSETQ. J lost 7 bases, V lost 2 bases, and 10 bases had no gene match. The CDR3 DNA is TGCGCCAGCAGCTTTCTGGGACTAGCCTCGGAAAATGAGCAGTTCTTC. Its translation is CASSFLGLASENEQFF.

This chain links TRBV3-1 with TRBJ2-2; the D call may be TRBD1 or TRBD2 (5 bases each). Germline V lookup: CDR1 LGHDT, CDR2 YNNKEL (reference sequence). The V gene lost 8 bases and the J gene lost 0 bases, with 22 bases spanning the gap. The CDR3 spans 18 residues. The CDR3 is CASGPTHPRGANTGELFF. In nucleotides, the CDR3 is TGTGCCAGCGGCCCCACCCATCCTCGGGGCGCGAACACCGGGGAGCTGTTTTTT.

The chain links TRBV12-3 or TRBV12-4 to TRBJ2-7; D possibly corresponds to TRBD2 (6 bases). The CDR3 covers 14 residues. V shed 6 bases and J shed 6 bases, with 18 bases lying between them. The CDR3 bases are TGTGCCAGCAGCAATGGGCTCACTAGCTCCGAGCAGTACTTC. Translation gives CASSNGLTSSEQYF.

This clonotype was seen more than once but under ten times. The chain couples TRBV12-3 or TRBV12-4 to TRBJ1-1; a possible D gene is TRBD1 (5 bases). The CDR3 runs to 13 residues. Trimming left V 1 base short and J 10 bases short, with 13 bases between. The CDR3 reads CASSLGEVGRAFF. The CDR3 nucleotides are TGTGCCAGCAGTTTAGGGGAAGTGGGGCGAGCTTTCTTT.

This rearrangement joins TRBV7-9 to TRBJ2-1, with TRBD1 matching over 8 bases. The germline gives CDR1 SEHNR, CDR2 FQNEAQ (reference sequence). The CDR3 contains 16 residues. Trimming cost V 2 bases and J 7 bases; bases outside gene matches: 10. The CDR3 loop reads CASSLTATGGLNEQFF. Here the CDR3 DNA reads TGTGCCAGCAGCTTAACGGCTACAGGGGGTCTTAATGAGCAGTTCTTC.

J is TRBJ2-7 and V is TRBV12-3 or TRBV12-4; D might be TRBD1 (5 bases). V was shortened by 4 bases and J by 2 bases, with 12 bases between the two germline ends. The CDR3 contains 14 residues. The CDR3 DNA is TGTGCCAGCAGTTACGACAGTCCCCCCTACGAGCAGTACTTC. As protein: CASSYDSPPYEQYF.

The CDR3 coding sequence is TGCGCCAGCAGCTGGACTAGCGGGGGATCGGAGCAGTACTTC. It translates to CASSWTSGGSEQYF. This chain joins TRBV5-1 and TRBJ2-7; 13 bases align to TRBD2. Germline assignment: CDR1 SGHRS and CDR2 YFSETQ. The CDR3 length is 14 residues. The J segment lost 7 bases and the V segment lost 3 bases, leaving 4 bases of the junction unmatched.

This rearrangement joins TRBV5-1 to TRBJ1-6; no clear D gene. The V gene's germline CDR1 is SGHRS and CDR2 YFSETQ. Deletions cut 0 bases from V and 9 bases from J, with 16 bases between. CDR3 length equals 16 residues. The CDR3 loop reads CASSLGGAPKGSPLHF. CDR3 nucleotides: TGCGCCAGCAGCTTGGGGGGTGCTCCAAAAGGTTCACCCCTCCACTTT. The whole variable domain, remainder taken from reference TRBV5-1 and TRBJ1-6, is KAGVTQTPRYLIKTRGQQVTLSCSPISGHRSVSWYQQTPGQGLQFLFEYFSETQRNKGNFPGRFSGRQFSNSRSEMNVSTLELGDSALYLCASSLGGAPKGSPLHFGNGTRLTVT.

The chain joins TRBV5-1 to TRBJ2-1; no definite D call. Germline V gene sequence: CDR1 SGHRS, CDR2 YFSETQ. The CDR3 contains 15 residues. Trimming took off 4 bases at V and 0 bases at J, with 11 bases between the two ends. The CDR3 DNA is TGCGCCAGCAGCGTAAGCAGGAGCTCCTACAATGAGCAGTTCTTC. Protein product: CASSVSRSSYNEQFF.

This clonotype was seen a handful of times. The chain couples TRBV29-1 to TRBJ2-1, with TRBD2 identical over 9 bases. The junction had 8 bases not matched to a gene; V was cut back by 7 bases and J by 1 base. Looked up from germline, CDR1 is SQVTM and CDR2 is ANQGSEA. This CDR3 region has 15 residues. DNA of the CDR3: TGCAGCGCATCGACTAGCGGAGGTTCCTACAATGAGCAGTTCTTC. It yields the protein CSASTSGGSYNEQFF.

The V call is TRBV25-1, the J call TRBJ1-2; 9 bases are a match to TRBD1. There are 16 residues in the CDR3. Trimming removed 6 bases from V and 3 bases from J; junction bases left unmatched: 11. Germline V gene lookup returns CDR1 MGHDK and CDR2 SYGVNS. CDR3 sequence: CASRGYRGRRYYGYTF. Here the CDR3 DNA reads TGTGCCAGCAGGGGATACAGGGGGCGCCGATACTATGGCTACACCTTC.

The chain's CDR3 is CASSLGPGEETQYF. The CDR3 region has the DNA TGTGCCAGCAGCCTCGGTCCGGGGGAAGAGACCCAGTACTTC. The genes are TRBV2 and TRBJ2-5; a possible D gene is TRBD2 (6 bases). The length of the CDR3 is 14 residues. The germline V gene has CDR1 SNHLY and CDR2 FYNNEI. Trimming left V 6 bases short and J 3 bases short, with 14 bases between.

The CDR3 sequence: CATSGGVYNEQFF. DNA for the CDR3: TGTGCCACCAGTGGGGGGGTATACAATGAGCAGTTCTTC. This chain connects TRBV24-1 to TRBJ2-5; D is possibly TRBD2 (6 bases). The assigned J gene may be wrong: the sequence end matches TRBJ2-1 better. The CDR3 has 13 amino acids. Germline V gene data show CDR1 as KGHDR and CDR2 as SFDVKD.

This clonotype was detected many times. The rearrangement links TRBV29-1 to TRBJ2-5; possible D gene TRBD1, 5 bases. The CDR3 is made up of 15 amino acids. The ends were cut back, 0 bases at V and 5 bases at J, with 16 bases in the middle. Germline V gives CDR1 SQVTM, CDR2 ANQGSEA. CDR3 residues: CSVEDQRGLGETQYF. The DNA of the CDR3 is TGCAGCGTTGAAGATCAAAGGGGCTTGGGGGAGACCCAGTACTTC.

This clonotype has a handful of counts. The chain couples TRBV10-3 to TRBJ2-1; 11 positions agree with TRBD2. V was pared by 6 bases and J by 3 bases, with 7 bases of the junction left unmatched. CDR1 ENHRY and CDR2 SYGVKD come from the germline V gene. CDR3 length: 16 amino acids. CDR3 sequence: CAISTPSGGRYNEQFF. In DNA, the CDR3 is TGTGCCATCAGCACCCCTAGCGGGGGGCGCTACAATGAGCAGTTCTTC.